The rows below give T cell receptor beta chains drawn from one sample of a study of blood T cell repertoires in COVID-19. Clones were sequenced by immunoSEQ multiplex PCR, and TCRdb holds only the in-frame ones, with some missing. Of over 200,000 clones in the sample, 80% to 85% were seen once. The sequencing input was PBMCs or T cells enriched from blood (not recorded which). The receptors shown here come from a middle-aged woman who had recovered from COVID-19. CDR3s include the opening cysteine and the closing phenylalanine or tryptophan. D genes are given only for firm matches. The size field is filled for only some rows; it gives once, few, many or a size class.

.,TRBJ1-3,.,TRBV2,CASSYAPLSGNTIYF,TGTGCCAGCAGCTACGCTCCTCTCTCTGGAAACACCATATATTTT
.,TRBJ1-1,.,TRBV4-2,CASSQDYRANTEAFF,TGTGCCAGCAGCCAAGATTACAGGGCGAACACTGAAGCTTTCTTT
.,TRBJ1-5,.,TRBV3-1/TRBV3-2,CASSPHAAGNQPQHF,TGTGCCAGCAGCCCCCACGCGGCGGGCAATCAGCCCCAGCATTTT
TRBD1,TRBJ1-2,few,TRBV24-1,CATSGPGQSYGYTF,TGTGCCACCAGTGGACCGGGACAGTCCTATGGCTACACCTTC
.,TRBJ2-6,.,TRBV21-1,CASSTGGRRANVLTF,TGTGCCAGCAGCACGGGAGGGCGCAGGGCCAACGTCCTGACTTTC
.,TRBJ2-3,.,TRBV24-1,CATSDPGEVTDTQYF,TGTGCCACCAGTGATCCGGGAGAGGTGACAGATACGCAGTATTTT
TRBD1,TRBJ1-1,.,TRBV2,CASKRQGLNTEAFF,TGTGCCAGCAAAAGACAGGGTTTGAACACTGAAGCTTTCTTT
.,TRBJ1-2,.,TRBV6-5,CASSPRRGLNYGYTF,TGTGCCAGCAGTCCCCGCAGGGGCCTTAACTATGGCTACACCTTC
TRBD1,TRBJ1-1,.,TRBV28,CASSPLPGQGASEAFF,TGTGCCAGCAGTCCACTACCTGGACAGGGGGCTTCTGAAGCTTTCTTT
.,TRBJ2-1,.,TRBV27,CASSLQWTAINEQFF,TGTGCCAGCAGTCTCCAATGGACAGCAATCAATGAGCAGTTCTTC
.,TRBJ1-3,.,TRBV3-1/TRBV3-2,CASSQYVSSGNTIYF,TGTGCCAGCAGCCAATACGTCAGCTCTGGAAACACCATATATTTT
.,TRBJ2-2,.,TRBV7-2,CASSFGRQGIGELFF,TGTGCCAGCAGCTTCGGCAGGCAGGGGATCGGGGAGCTGTTTTTT
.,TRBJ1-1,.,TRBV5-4,CASNSQGNTEAFF,TGTGCCAGTAATTCTCAGGGTAATACTGAAGCTTTCTTT
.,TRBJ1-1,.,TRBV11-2,CASSSNRNTEAFF,TGTGCCAGCAGCTCAAACAGGAACACTGAAGCTTTCTTT
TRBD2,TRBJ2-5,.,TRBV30,CAWSRGLGVEQETQYF,TGTGCCTGGAGTCGCGGACTAGGCGTGGAACAAGAGACCCAGTACTTC
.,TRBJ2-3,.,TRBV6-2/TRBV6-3,CASSYYPRSPSTDTQYF,TGTGCCAGCAGTTACTACCCCAGGTCCCCTAGCACAGATACGCAGTATTTT
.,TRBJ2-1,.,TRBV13,CASSSPGQSYNEQFF,TGTGCCAGCAGCTCCCCCGGACAGTCCTACAATGAGCAGTTCTTC
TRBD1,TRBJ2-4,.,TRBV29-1,CSVLHDLRGSSVSKNIQYF,TGCAGCGTCCTGCACGACCTCAGGGGGTCGAGCGTGTCCAAAAACATTCAGTACTTC
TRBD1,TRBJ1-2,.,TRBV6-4,CASSPITGEGYTF,TGTGCCAGCAGTCCCATAACAGGGGAAGGCTACACCTTC
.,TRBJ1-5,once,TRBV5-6,CASSLYSYNQPQHF,TGTGCCAGCAGCTTGTACAGCTACAATCAGCCCCAGCATTTT
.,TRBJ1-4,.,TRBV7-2,CASSLYRREKLFF,TGTGCCAGCAGCTTGTACAGAAGGGAAAAACTGTTTTTT
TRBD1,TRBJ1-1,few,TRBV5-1,CASSLEGANTEAFF,TGCGCCAGCAGCTTGGAGGGGGCCAACACTGAAGCTTTCTTT
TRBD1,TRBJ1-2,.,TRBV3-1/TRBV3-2,CASSPQGAFYGYTF,TGTGCCAGCAGCCCACAGGGGGCCTTCTATGGCTACACCTTC
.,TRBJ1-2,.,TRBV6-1,CASSEARGGVGYTF,TGTGCCAGCAGTGAAGCCCGGGGGGGGGTTGGCTACACCTTC
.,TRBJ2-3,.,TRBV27,CASSPPGLGDTQYF,TGTGCCAGCAGTCCCCCAGGGTTGGGAGATACGCAGTATTTT
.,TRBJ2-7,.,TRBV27,CASSLSPEGAYEQYF,TGTGCCAGCAGTTTATCCCCCGAGGGGGCCTACGAGCAGTACTTC
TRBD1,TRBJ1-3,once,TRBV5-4,CASSTDRSSGNTIYF,TGTGCCAGCAGCACGGACAGGAGCTCTGGAAACACCATATATTTT
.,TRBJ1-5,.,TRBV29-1,CSVYGRPRGNQPQHF,TGCAGCGTTTATGGACGCCCGAGGGGCAATCAGCCCCAGCATTTT
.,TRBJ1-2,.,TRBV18,CASSPSDSRSYTF,TGTGCCAGCTCACCTTCGGACAGTAGGAGCTACACCTTC
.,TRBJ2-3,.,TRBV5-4,CASSLFPGTDTQYF,TGTGCCAGCAGCTTGTTTCCGGGTACAGATACGCAGTATTTT
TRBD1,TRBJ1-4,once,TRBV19,CASSKRQGRDEKLFF,TGTGCCAGTAGTAAAAGACAGGGGAGGGATGAAAAACTGTTTTTT
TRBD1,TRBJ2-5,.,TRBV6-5,CASSNTGAQTQYF,TGTGCCAGCTCCAATACAGGGGCCCAGACCCAGTACTTC
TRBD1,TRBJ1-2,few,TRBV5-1,CASSYGQGSYTF,TGCGCCAGCAGCTACGGACAGGGTAGCTACACCTTC
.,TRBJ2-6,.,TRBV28,CASSSGVAGANVLTF,TGTGCCAGCAGTTCCGGGGTGGCTGGGGCCAACGTCCTGACTTTC
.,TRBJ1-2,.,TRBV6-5,CASSLTATNYGYTF,TGTGCCAGCAGTCTTACAGCCACGAACTATGGCTACACCTTC
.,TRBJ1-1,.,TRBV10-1,CASSESPRLEAFF,TGCGCCAGCAGTGAGTCCCCCCGACTGGAGGCTTTCTTT
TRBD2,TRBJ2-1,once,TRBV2,CASTAGGPHNEQFF,TGTGCCAGCACAGCGGGAGGGCCACACAATGAGCAGTTCTTC
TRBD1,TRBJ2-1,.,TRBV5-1,CASSLTARDRGYNEQFF,TGCGCCAGCAGCTTGACGGCCCGGGACAGGGGATACAATGAGCAGTTCTTC
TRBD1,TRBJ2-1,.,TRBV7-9,CASSFRDRAYNEQFF,TGTGCCAGCAGCTTCCGGGACAGGGCTTACAATGAGCAGTTCTTC
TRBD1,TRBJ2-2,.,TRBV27,CASSFWTGNTGELFF,TGTGCCAGCAGTTTTTGGACAGGGAACACCGGGGAGCTGTTTTTT
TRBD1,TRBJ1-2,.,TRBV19,CASSGGPGGNYGYTF,TGTGCCAGTAGTGGGGGGCCAGGGGGCAACTATGGCTACACCTTC
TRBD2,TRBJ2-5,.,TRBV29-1,CSSGGSGTETQYF,TGCAGCTCCGGCGGTAGCGGGACGGAGACCCAGTACTTC
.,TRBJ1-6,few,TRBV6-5,CASSAGPYNSPLHF,TGTGCCAGCAGCGCGGGCCCATATAATTCACCCCTCCACTTT
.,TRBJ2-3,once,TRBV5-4,CASSGQGSDTQYF,TGTGCCAGCAGCGGGCAGGGTTCAGATACGCAGTATTTT
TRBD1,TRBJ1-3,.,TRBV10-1,CASSETGDRGKNSGNTIYF,TGCGCCAGCAGTGAAACAGGGGACAGGGGGAAAAATTCTGGAAACACCATATATTTT
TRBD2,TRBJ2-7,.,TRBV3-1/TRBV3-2,CASSPTSASYEQYF,TGTGCCAGCAGCCCGACTAGCGCGTCCTACGAGCAGTACTTC
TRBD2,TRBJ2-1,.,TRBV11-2,CASSLVGSLLAGFYNEQFF,TGTGCCAGCAGCTTAGTAGGTTCCTTACTAGCGGGATTCTACAATGAGCAGTTCTTC
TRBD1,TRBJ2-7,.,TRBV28,CASSVSGTGGNEQYF,TGTGCCAGCAGTGTATCCGGGACAGGGGGTAACGAGCAGTACTTC
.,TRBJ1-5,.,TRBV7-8,CASSLEGRQKNQPQHF,TGTGCCAGCAGCTTAGAAGGCCGACAGAAAAATCAGCCCCAGCATTTT
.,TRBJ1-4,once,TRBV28,CASTTPTGGWRSNEKLFF,TGTGCCAGCACTACCCCGACAGGCGGGTGGCGGTCTAATGAAAAACTGTTTTTT
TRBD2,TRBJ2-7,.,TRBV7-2,CASSPWTSGNEQYF,TGTGCCAGCAGCCCATGGACTAGCGGGAACGAGCAGTACTTC
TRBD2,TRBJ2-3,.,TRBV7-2,CASRSGTSADTQYF,TGTGCCAGCAGGTCCGGGACTAGCGCAGATACGCAGTATTTT
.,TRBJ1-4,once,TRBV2,CASSGLELSTNEKLFF,TGTGCCAGCAGTGGACTAGAGCTCTCAACTAATGAAAAACTGTTTTTT
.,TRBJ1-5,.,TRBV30,CAWNGKGFGGNQPQHF,TGTGCCTGGAACGGCAAGGGGTTTGGGGGCAATCAGCCCCAGCATTTT
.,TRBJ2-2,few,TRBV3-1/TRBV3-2,CASSPLGVTGELFF,TGTGCCAGCAGCCCTCTCGGGGTCACCGGGGAGCTGTTTTTT
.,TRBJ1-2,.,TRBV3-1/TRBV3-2,CASSPTGHLNYGYTF,TGTGCCAGCAGCCCAACCGGACATCTTAACTATGGCTACACCTTC